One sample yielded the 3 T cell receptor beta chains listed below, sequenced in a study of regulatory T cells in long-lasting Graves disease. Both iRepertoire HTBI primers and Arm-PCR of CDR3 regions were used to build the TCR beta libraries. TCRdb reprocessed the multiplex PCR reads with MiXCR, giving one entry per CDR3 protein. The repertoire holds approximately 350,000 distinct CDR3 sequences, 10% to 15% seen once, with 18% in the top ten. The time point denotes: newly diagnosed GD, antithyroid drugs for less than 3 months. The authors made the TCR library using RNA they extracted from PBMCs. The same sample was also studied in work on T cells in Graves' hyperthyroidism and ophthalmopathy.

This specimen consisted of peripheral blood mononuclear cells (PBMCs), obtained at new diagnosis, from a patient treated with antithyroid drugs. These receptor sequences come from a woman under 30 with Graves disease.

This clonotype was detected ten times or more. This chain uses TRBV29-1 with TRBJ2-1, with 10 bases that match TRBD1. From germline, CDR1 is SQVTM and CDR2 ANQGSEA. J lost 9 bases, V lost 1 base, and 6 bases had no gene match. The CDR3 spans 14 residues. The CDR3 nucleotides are TGCAGCGTTGAAGGGGTGAGACAGGGGGCTGAGCAGTTCTTC. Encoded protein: CSVEGVRQGAEQFF.

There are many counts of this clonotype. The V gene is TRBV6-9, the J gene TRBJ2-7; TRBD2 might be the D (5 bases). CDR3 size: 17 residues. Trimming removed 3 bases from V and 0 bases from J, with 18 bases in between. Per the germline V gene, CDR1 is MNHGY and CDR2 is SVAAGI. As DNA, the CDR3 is TGTGCCAGCAGTTACGGGGTAGGCCGGGGTTACTCCTACGAGCAGTACTTC. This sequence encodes CASSYGVGRGYSYEQYF.

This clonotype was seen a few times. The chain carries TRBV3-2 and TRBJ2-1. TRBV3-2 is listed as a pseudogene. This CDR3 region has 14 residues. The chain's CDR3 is CARKQPDSYNEQFF. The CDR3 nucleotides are TGTGCCAGAAAACAGCCGGACTCCTACAATGAGCAGTTCTTC.